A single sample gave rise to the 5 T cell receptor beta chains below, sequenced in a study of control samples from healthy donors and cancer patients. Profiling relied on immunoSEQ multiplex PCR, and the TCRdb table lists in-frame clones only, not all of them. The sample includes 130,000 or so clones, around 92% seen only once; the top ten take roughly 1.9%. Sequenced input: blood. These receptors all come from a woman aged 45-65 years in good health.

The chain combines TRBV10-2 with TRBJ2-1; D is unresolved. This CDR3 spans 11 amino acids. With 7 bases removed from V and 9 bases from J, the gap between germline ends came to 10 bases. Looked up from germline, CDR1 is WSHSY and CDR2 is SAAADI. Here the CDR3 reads CASMRASEQFF. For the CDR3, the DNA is TGCGCCAGCATGCGCGCTTCTGAGCAGTTCTTC.

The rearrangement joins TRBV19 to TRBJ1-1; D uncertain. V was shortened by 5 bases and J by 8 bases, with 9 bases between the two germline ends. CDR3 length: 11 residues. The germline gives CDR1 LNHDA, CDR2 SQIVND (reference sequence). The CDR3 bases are TGTGCCAGTAGTGGGGTGGAGGAAGCTTTCTTT. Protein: CASSGVEEAFF. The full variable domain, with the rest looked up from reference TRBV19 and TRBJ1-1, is DGGITQSPKYLFRKEGQNVTLSCEQNLNHDAMYWYRQDPGQGLRLIYYSQIVNDFQKGDIAEGYSVSREKKESFPLTVTSAQKNPTAFYLCASSGVEEAFFGQGTRLTVV.

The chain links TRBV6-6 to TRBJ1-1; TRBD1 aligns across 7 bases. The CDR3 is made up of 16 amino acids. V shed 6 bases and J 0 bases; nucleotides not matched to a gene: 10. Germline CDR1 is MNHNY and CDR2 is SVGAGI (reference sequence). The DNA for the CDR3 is TGTGCCAGCAGGGGATACACAGGGGATATGAACACTGAAGCTTTCTTT. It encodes CASRGYTGDMNTEAFF.

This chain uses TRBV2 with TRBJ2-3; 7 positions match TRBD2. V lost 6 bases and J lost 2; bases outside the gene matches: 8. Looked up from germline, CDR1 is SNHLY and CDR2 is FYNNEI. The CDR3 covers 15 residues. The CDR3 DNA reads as TGTGCCAGCAGGGGAGGGTTCTTTGACACAGATACGCAGTATTTT. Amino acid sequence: CASRGGFFDTDTQYF.

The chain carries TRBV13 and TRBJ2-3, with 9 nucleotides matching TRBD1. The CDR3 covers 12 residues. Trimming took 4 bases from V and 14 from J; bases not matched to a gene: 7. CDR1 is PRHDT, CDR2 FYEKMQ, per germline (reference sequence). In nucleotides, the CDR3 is TGTGCCAGCAGCTCAGCCGGGACAGGGAGGTATTTT. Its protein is CASSSAGTGRYF.